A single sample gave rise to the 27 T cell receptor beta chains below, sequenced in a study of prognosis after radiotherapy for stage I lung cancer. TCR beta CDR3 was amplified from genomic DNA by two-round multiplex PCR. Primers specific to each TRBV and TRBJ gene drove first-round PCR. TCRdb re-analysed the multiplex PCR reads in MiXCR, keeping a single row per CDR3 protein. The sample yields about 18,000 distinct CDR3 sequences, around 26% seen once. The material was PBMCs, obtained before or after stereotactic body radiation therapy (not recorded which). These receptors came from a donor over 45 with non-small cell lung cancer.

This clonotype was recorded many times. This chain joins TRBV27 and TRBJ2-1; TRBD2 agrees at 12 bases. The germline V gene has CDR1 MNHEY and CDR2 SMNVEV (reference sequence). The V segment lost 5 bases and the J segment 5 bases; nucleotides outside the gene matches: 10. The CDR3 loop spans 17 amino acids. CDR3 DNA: TGTGCCAGCAGTCCAACCCTAGCGGGAGGGCCAGACAATGAGCAGTTCTTC. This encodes CASSPTLAGGPDNEQFF.

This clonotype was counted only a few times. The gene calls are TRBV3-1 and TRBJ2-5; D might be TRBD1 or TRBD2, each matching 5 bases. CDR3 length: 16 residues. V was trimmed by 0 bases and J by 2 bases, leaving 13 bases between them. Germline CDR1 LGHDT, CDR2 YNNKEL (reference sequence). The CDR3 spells CASSQDGTHGQETQYF. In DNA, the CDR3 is TGTGCCAGCAGCCAAGATGGGACGCACGGGCAAGAGACCCAGTACTTC.

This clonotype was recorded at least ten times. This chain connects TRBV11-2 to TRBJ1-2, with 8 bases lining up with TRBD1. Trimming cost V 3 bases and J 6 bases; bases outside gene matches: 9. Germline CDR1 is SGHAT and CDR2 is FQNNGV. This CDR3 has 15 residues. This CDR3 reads CASSLWTGNGDGYTF. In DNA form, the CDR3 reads TGTGCCAGCAGCTTGTGGACAGGGAATGGTGATGGCTACACCTTC.

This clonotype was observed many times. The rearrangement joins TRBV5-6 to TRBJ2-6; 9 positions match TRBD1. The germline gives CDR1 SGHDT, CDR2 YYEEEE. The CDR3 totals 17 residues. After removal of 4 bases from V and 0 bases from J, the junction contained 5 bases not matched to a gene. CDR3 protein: CASSSGQGYSGANVLTF. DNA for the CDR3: TGTGCCAGCAGCAGCGGACAGGGGTACTCTGGGGCCAACGTCCTGACTTTC.

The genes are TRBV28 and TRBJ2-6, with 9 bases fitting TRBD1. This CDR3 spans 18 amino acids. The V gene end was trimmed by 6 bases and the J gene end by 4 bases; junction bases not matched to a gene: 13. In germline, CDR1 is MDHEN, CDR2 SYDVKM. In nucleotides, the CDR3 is TGTGCCAGCAGGGACCGGGACAGGGAGGCACCCGGGGCCAACGTCCTGACTTTC. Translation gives CASRDRDREAPGANVLTF.

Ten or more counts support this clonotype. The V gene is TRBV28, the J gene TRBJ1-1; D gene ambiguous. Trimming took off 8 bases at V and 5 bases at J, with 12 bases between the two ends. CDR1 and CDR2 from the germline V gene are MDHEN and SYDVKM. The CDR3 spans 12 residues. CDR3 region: CASVKGRTEAFF. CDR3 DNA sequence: TGTGCCAGCGTCAAGGGAAGGACTGAAGCTTTCTTT.

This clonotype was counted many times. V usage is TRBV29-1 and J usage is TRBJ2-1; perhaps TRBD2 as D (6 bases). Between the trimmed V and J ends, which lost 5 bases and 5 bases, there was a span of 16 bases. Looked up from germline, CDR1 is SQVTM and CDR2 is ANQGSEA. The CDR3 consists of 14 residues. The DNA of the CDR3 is TGCAGCGTTAAGAGGGCGGGGCAGAACAATGAGCAGTTCTTC. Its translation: CSVKRAGQNNEQFF.

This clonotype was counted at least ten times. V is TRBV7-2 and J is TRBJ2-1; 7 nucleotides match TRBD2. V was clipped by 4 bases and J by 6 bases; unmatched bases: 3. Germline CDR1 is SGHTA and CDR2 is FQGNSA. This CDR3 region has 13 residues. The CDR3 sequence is CASSSSGANEQFF. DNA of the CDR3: TGTGCCAGCAGCTCCAGCGGGGCCAATGAGCAGTTCTTC.

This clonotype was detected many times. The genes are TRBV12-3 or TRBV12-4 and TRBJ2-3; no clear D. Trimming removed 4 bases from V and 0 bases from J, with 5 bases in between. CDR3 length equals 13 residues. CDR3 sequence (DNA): TGTGCCAGCAGTTCTGGCAGCACAGATACGCAGTATTTT. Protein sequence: CASSSGSTDTQYF.

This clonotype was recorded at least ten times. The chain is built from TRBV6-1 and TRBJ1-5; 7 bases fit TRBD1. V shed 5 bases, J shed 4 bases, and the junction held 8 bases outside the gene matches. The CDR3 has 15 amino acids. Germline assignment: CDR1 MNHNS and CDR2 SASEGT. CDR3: CASSPDRVLNQPQHF. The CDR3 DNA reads TGTGCCAGCAGTCCTGACAGGGTTTTAAATCAGCCCCAGCATTTT.

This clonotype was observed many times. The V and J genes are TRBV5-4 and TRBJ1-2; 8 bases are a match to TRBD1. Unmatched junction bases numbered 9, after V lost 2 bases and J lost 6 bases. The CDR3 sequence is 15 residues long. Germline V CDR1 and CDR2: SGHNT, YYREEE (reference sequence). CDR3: CASSLGPQGANGYTF. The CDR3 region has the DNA TGTGCCAGCAGCTTAGGTCCGCAGGGGGCGAATGGCTACACCTTC.

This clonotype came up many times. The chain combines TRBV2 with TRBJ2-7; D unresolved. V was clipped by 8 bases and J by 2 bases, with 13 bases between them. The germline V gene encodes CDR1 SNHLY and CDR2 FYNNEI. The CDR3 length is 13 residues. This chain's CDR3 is CASRQESTYEQYF. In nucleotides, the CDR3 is TGTGCCAGCCGACAAGAATCCACCTACGAGCAGTACTTC.

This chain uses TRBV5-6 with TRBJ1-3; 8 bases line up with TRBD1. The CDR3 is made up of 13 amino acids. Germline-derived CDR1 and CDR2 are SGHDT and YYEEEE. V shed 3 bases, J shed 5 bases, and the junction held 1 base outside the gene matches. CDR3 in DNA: TGTGCCAGCAGCTGGGACAGGAGAAACACCATATATTTT. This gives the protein CASSWDRRNTIYF.

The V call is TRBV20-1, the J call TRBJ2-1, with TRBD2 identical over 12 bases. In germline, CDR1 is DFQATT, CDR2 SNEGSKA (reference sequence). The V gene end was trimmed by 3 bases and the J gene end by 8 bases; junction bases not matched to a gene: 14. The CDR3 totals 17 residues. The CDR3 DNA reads TGCAGTGCTAGGCGGCTAGCGGGAGGGCCTGGGGTCGATGAGCAGTTCTTC. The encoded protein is CSARRLAGGPGVDEQFF.

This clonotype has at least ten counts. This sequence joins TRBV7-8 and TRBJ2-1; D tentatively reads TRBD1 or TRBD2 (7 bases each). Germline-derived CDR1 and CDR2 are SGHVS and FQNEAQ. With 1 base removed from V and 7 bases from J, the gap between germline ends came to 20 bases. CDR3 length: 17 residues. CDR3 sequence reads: CASSLGGGGLLGNEQFF. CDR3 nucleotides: TGTGCCAGCAGCTTAGGGGGAGGGGGCCTCCTGGGAAATGAGCAGTTCTTC.

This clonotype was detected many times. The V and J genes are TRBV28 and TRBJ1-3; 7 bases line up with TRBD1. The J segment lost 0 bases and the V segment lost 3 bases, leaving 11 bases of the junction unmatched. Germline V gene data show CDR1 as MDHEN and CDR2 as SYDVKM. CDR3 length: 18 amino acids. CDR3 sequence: CASSFPSDRPSSGNTIYF. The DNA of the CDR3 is TGTGCCAGCAGTTTCCCTTCGGACAGGCCGAGCTCTGGAAACACCATATATTTT.

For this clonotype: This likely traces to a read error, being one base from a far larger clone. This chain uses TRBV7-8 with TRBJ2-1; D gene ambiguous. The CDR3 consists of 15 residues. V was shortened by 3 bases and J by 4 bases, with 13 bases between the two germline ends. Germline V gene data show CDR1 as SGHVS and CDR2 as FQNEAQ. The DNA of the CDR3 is TGTGCCAGCAGCTTTGGCTGGAGCCATTACAATGAGCAGTTCTTC. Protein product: CASSFGWSHYNEQFF.

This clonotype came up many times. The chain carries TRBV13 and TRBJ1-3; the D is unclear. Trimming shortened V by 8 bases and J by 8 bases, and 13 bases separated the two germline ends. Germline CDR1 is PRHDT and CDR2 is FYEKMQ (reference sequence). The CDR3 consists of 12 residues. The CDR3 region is CASRGYLDTIYF. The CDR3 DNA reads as TGTGCCAGCCGCGGCTACTTGGACACCATATATTTT.

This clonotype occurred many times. The chain's CDR3 is CASRGGDGMNTEAFF. In nucleotides, the CDR3 is TGTGCCAGCAGAGGGGGAGACGGGATGAACACTGAAGCTTTCTTT. The chain couples TRBV6-1 to TRBJ1-1, with a tentative D call TRBD1 (6 bases). Between the trimmed V and J ends, which lost 6 bases and 0 bases, there was a span of 14 bases. The CDR3 covers 15 residues. Germline V gives CDR1 MNHNS, CDR2 SASEGT.

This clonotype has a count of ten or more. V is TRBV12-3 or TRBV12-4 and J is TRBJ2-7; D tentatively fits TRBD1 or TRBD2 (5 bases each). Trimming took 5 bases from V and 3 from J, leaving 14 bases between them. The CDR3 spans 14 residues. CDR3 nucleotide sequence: TGTGCCAGCAGTCCCGGGACCCGGGACTACGAGCAGTACTTC. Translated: CASSPGTRDYEQYF.

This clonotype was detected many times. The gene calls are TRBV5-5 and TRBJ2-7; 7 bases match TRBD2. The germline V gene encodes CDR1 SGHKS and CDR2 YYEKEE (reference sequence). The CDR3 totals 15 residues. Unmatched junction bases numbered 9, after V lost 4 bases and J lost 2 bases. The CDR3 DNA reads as TGTGCCAGCAGCGTGGGAGGGTGGGGGGCCTACGAGCAGTACTTC. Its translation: CASSVGGWGAYEQYF. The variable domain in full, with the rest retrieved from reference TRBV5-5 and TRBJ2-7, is DAGVTQSPTHLIKTRGQQVTLRCSPISGHKSVSWYQQVLGQGPQFIFQYYEKEERGRGNFPDRFSARQFPNYSSELNVNALLLGDSALYLCASSVGGWGAYEQYFGPGTRLTVT.

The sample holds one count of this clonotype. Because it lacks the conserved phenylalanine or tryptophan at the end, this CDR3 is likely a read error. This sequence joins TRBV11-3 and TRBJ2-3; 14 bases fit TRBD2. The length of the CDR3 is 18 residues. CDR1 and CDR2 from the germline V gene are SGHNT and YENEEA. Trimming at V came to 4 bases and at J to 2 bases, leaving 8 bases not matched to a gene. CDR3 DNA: TGTGCCAGCAGCTCGGGGACTAGCGGGAGCTCCATCACAGATACGCAGTATCTT. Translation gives CASSSGTSGSSITDTQYL.

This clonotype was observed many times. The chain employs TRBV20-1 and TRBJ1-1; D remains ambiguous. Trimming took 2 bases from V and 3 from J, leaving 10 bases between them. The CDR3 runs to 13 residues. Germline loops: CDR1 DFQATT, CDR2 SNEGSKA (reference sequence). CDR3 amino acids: CSARPGVDTEAFF. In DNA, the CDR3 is TGCAGTGCTAGACCGGGCGTGGACACTGAAGCTTTCTTT.

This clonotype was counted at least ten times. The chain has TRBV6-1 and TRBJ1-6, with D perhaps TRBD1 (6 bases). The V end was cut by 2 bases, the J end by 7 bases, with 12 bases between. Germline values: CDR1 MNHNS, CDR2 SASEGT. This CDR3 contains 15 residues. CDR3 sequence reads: CASSEQGIWNSPLHF. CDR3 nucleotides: TGTGCCAGCAGTGAACAGGGGATTTGGAATTCACCCCTCCACTTT.

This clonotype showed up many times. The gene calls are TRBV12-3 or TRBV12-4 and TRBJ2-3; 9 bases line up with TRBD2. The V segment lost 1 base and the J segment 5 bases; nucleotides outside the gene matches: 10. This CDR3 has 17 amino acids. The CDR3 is CASSLGTTSGGLDTQYF. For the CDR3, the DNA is TGTGCCAGCAGTTTAGGTACGACTAGCGGAGGCCTAGATACGCAGTATTTT.

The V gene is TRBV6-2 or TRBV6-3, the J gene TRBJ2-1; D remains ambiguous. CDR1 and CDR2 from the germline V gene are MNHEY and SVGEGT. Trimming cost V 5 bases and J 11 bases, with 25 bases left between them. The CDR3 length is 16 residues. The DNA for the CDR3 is TGTGCCAGCAGTGTGTTTAGTCTGAGCTCCTATAATAAGCAGTTCTTC. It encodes CASSVFSLSSYNKQFF.

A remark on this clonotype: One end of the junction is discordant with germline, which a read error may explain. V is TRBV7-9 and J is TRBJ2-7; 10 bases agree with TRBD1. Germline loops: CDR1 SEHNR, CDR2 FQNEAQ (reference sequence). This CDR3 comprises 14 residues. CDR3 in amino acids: CANSDTGQGKEQYF. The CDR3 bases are TGTGCCAACAGCGATACGGGACAGGGGAAAGAGCAGTACTTC.